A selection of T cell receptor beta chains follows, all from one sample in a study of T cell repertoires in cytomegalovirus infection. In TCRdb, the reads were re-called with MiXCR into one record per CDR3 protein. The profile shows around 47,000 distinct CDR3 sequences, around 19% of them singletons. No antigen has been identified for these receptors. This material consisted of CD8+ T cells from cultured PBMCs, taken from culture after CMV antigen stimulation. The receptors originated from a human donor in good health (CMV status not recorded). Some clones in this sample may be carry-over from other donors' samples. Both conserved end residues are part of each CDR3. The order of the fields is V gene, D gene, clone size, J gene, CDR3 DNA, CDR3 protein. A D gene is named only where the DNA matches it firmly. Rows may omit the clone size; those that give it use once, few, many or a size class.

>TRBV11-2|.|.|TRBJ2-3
TGTGCCAGCAGCTTAGATCCCACAGATACGCAGTATTTT
CASSLDPTDTQYF
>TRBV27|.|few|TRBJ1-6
TGTGCCAGCAGTTTATACGAGTTAGGTTCACCCCTCCACTTT
CASSLYELGSPLHF
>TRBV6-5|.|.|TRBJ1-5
TGTGCCAGCAGTTTAGGCCGGGACCATAGCAATCAGCCCCAGCATTTT
CASSLGRDHSNQPQHF
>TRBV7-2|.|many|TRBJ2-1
TGTGCCAGCAGCTTAGTCCCAAAACCGGGACCGCCCTCCTACAATGAGCAGTTCTTC
CASSLVPKPGPPSYNEQFF
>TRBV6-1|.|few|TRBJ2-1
TGTGCCAGCAGTGAATTCGAGGTAGGGCATGAGCAGTTCTTC
CASSEFEVGHEQFF
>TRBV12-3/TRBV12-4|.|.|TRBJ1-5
TGTGCCAGCAGCCCACAGGGCTGGGCCAATCAGCCCCAGCATTTT
CASSPQGWANQPQHF
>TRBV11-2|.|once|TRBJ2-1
TGTGCCAGCAGCTTATTGAGTAGTGTCGGGGGGCGAAGCTCCTACAATGAGCAGTTCTTC
CASSLLSSVGGRSSYNEQFF
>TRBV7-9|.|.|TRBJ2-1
TGTGCCAGCAGCTCGGGACTTACCAATGAGCAGTTCTTC
CASSSGLTNEQFF
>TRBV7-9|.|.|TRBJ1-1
TGTGCCAGCAGCTTAGGTTCGGGGGCTGAAGCTTTCTTT
CASSLGSGAEAFF
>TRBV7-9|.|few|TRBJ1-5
TGTGCCAGCAGAGGTCAGGGAGCTCAGCCCCAGCATTTT
CASRGQGAQPQHF
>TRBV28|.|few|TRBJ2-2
TGTGCCAGCTCTCAAGGCTCCCGGGGTTGGACCGGGGAGCTGTTTTTT
CASSQGSRGWTGELFF
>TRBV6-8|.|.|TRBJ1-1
TGTGCCAGCAGCCAGGCGGTTAACACTGAAGCTTTCTTT
CASSQAVNTEAFF
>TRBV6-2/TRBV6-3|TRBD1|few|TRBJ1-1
TGTGCCAGCAGTTACGGGGAAACAGGGGGCACTGAAGCTTTCTTT
CASSYGETGGTEAFF
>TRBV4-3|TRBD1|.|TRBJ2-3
TGCGCCAGCAGCCAAGATCTGGGACAGAACACAGATACGCAGTATTTT
CASSQDLGQNTDTQYF
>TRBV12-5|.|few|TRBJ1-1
TGTGCTAGTGGTTTGGACCAGGGGTCAGGAACTGAAGCTTTCTTT
CASGLDQGSGTEAFF
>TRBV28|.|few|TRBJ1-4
TGTGCCAGCAGTTTATCGCGTGCAACTAATGAAAAACTGTTTTTT
CASSLSRATNEKLFF
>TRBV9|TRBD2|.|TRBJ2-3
TGTGCCAGCAGCGGCCCTCTCACGGGGGGGCTGGATACGCAGTATTTT
CASSGPLTGGLDTQYF
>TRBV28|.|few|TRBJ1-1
TGTGCCAGCAGTTCTGCGGTAAACGAAGCTTTCTTT
CASSSAVNEAFF
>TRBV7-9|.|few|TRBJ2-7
TGTGCCAGCAGCTTTCCAGGGGACTCCTACGAGCAGTACTTC
CASSFPGDSYEQYF
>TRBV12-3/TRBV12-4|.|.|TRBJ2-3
TGTGCCAGCAGTCTAACCGGGACTGGACCCACAGATACGCAGTATTTT
CASSLTGTGPTDTQYF
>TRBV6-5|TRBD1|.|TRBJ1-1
TGTGCCAGCAGTTCTCCAAGACAGGGGGATACTGAAGCTTTCTTT
CASSSPRQGDTEAFF
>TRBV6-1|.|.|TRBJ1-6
TGTGCCAGCAGTGAATTTTCAGTACGTAATTCACCCCTCCACTTT
CASSEFSVRNSPLHF
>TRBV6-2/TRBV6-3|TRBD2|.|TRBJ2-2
TGTGCCAGCAGTTACCTACGAGCGGGGGGCTCCGGGGAGCTGTTTTTT
CASSYLRAGGSGELFF
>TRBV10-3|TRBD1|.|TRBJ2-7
TGTGCCACTCTTAGGGACAGGGGCCTCTCCTACGAGCAGTACTTC
CATLRDRGLSYEQYF
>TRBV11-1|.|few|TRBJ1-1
TGTGCCAGCAGCTTAGGACAGGCAAACACTGAAGCTTTCTTT
CASSLGQANTEAFF
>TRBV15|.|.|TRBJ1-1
TGTGCCACCAGCAGAGGGTGGACGGGCCTGAACACTGAAGCTTTCTTT
CATSRGWTGLNTEAFF
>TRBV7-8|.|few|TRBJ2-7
TGTGCCAGCAGCTTATATAGCGGCTACCCGTACTTC
CASSLYSGYPYF
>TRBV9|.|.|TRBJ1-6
TGTGCCAGCAGAGGGGGTGGCAATTCACCCCTCCACTTT
CASRGGGNSPLHF
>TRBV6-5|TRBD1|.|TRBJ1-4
TGTGCCAGCAGCCCGGGGACAGGATTCCGGGAAAAACTGTTTTTT
CASSPGTGFREKLFF
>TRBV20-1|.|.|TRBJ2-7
TGCAGTGCTAGAGACGCAGGGGGGGCCTACGAGCAGTACTTC
CSARDAGGAYEQYF
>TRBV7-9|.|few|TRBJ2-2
TGTGCCACGCGGGGTTCGAACACCGGGGAGCTGTTTTTT
CATRGSNTGELFF
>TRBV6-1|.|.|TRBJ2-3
TGTGCCACCTCGGACCTAACTCGAGCAGATACGCAGTATTTT
CATSDLTRADTQYF
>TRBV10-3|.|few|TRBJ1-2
TGTGCCATCAGTGAGTCCCCGGGGAGGTATGGCTACACCTTC
CAISESPGRYGYTF
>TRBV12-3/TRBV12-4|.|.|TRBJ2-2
TGTGCCAGCAGTTTCCTGGGGGGCAACACCGGGGAGCTGTTTTTT
CASSFLGGNTGELFF
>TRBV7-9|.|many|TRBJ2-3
TGTGCCAGCAGCTCCATTCGGGCAGATACGCAGTATTTT
CASSSIRADTQYF
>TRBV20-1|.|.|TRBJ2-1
TGCAGTGCTAGGTGGCAGCGATTCGATGAGCAGTTCTTC
CSARWQRFDEQFF